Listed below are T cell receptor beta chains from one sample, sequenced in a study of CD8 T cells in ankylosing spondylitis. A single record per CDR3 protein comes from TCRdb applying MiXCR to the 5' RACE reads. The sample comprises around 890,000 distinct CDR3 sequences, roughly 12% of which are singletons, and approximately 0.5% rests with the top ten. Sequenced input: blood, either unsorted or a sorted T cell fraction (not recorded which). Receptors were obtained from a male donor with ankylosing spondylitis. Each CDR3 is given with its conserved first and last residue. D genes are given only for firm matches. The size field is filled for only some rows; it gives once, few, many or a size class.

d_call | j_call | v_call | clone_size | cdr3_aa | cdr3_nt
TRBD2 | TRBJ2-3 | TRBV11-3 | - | CASTTPGEGPTDTQYF | TGTGCCAGCACCACCCCGGGGGAGGGTCCCACAGATACGCAGTATTTT
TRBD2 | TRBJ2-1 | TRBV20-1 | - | CSARDRSGGQSSYNEQFF | TGCAGTGCTAGAGATAGGAGCGGGGGCCAAAGCTCCTACAATGAGCAGTTCTTC
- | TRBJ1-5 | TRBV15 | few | CATSRERYQPQHF | TGTGCCACCAGCAGAGAGCGATATCAGCCCCAGCATTTT
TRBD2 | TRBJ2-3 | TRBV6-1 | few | CASRPGGGTSTYTQYF | TGTGCCAGCAGGCCGGGCGGGGGGACTAGCACATATACGCAGTATTTT
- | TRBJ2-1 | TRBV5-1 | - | CASSLAAGYEQFF | TGCGCCAGCAGCTTGGCCGCAGGGTATGAGCAGTTCTTC
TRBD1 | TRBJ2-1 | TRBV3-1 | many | CATSDEGARTSF | TGTGCCACCTCGGATGAGGGGGCCAGAACGTCCTTC
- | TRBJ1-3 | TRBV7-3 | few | CASSIGRDGDTIYF | TGTGCCAGCAGTATCGGCAGGGACGGAGACACCATATATTTT
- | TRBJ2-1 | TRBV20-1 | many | CSAGDWQTIF | TGCAGTGCAGGGGACTGGCAGACTATCTTC
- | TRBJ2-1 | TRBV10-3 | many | CAIGGNEQFF | TGTGCCATCGGGGGGAATGAGCAGTTCTTC
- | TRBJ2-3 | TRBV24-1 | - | CATSDLKGSLTDTQYF | TGTGCCACCAGTGATTTGAAAGGGTCACTCACAGATACGCAGTATTTT
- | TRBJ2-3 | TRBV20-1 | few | CSARVGTLSTDTQYF | TGCAGTGCTAGAGTTGGGACTTTAAGCACAGATACGCAGTATTTT
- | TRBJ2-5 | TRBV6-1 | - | CASSPTDSRETQYF | TGTGCCAGCAGTCCCACGGACAGTCGAGAGACCCAGTACTTC
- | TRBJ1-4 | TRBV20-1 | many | CSAPLVGEKLFF | TGCAGTGCGCCTCTGGTGGGTGAAAAACTGTTTTTT
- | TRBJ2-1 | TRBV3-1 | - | CASSQVQDEQFF | TGTGCCAGCAGCCAAGTTCAGGATGAGCAGTTCTTC
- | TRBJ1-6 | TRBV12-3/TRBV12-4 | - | CASSLADGTNSPLHF | TGTGCCAGCAGTTTAGCTGATGGGACTAATTCACCCCTCCACTTT
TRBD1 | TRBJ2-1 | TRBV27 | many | CASSRQGRLEFF | TGTGCCAGCAGTAGACAGGGGAGGTTGGAGTTCTTC
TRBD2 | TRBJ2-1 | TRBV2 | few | CASSPRTSGGPSSYNEQFF | TGTGCCAGCAGTCCAAGGACTAGCGGGGGGCCTAGCTCCTACAATGAGCAGTTCTTC
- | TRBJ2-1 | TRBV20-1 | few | CSLKEQFF | TGCAGCCTCAAGGAGCAGTTCTTC
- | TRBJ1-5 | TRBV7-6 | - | CASSVTGARDTQHF | TGTGCCAGCAGCGTTACGGGGGCGAGGGATACGCAGCATTTT
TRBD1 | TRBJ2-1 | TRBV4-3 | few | CASSQDRDRVFF | TGCGCCAGCAGCCAAGACCGGGACAGGGTATTCTTC
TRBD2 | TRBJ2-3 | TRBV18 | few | CASSPFASGGTDTQYF | TGTGCCAGCTCACCCTTCGCTAGCGGGGGCACAGATACGCAGTATTTT
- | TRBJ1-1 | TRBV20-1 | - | CSVPRTTEAFF | TGCAGTGTCCCCCGGACCACTGAAGCTTTCTTT
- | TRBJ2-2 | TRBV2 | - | CASRPFAGELFF | TGTGCCAGCAGGCCTTTCGCCGGGGAGCTGTTTTTT
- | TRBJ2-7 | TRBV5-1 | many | CASSRWVYDEQYF | TGCGCCAGCAGCCGCTGGGTTTACGACGAGCAGTACTTC
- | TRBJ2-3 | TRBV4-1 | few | CASSQEWAGGDTQYF | TGCGCCAGCAGCCAAGAATGGGCAGGGGGGGATACGCAGTATTTT
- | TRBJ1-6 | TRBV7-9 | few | CASQSLLRTLHF | TGTGCCAGCCAATCCCTACTTAGGACCCTCCACTTT
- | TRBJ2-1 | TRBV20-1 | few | CSARDLLRGSYNEQFF | TGCAGTGCTAGAGATCTCCTTCGCGGCTCCTACAATGAGCAGTTCTTC
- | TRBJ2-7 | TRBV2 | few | CASSFGPGGYEQYF | TGTGCCAGCAGTTTCGGGCCCGGGGGCTACGAGCAGTACTTC
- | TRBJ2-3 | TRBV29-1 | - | CSVGGSLRDTQYF | TGCAGCGTTGGGGGCAGCCTACGGGATACGCAGTATTTT
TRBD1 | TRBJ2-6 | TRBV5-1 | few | CASSLVGTGGSGANVLTF | TGCGCCAGCAGCTTGGTCGGGACAGGGGGATCTGGGGCCAACGTCCTGACTTTC
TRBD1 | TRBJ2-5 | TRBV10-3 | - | CATRTGEGETQYF | TGTGCCACGCGGACAGGGGAAGGAGAGACCCAGTACTTC
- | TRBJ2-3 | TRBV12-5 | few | CASGKGRTDTQYF | TGTGCTAGTGGTAAGGGGCGGACAGATACGCAGTATTTT
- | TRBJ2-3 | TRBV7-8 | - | CASSSRGGMSTDTQYF | TGTGCCAGCAGCTCTAGGGGTGGGATGAGCACAGATACGCAGTATTTT
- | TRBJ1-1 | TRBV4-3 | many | CASSQEAFTEAFF | TGCGCCAGCAGCCAAGAAGCGTTCACTGAAGCTTTCTTT
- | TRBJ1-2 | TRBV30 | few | CAWSRQYLNYGYTF | TGTGCCTGGAGTCGACAGTATCTTAACTATGGCTACACCTTC
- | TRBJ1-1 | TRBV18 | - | CASSSRREGPTEAFF | TGTGCCAGCTCGTCTCGGAGGGAAGGGCCGACTGAAGCTTTCTTT
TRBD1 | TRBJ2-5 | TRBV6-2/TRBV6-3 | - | CASRITGTGEETQYF | TGTGCCAGCAGAATTACCGGGACAGGGGAAGAGACCCAGTACTTC
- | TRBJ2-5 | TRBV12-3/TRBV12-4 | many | CASSSWGAAQETQYF | TGTGCCAGCAGTTCCTGGGGAGCGGCCCAAGAGACCCAGTACTTC
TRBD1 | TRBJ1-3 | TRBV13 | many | CASSFGDRRNTIYF | TGTGCCAGCAGCTTTGGGGACAGGCGGAACACCATATATTTT
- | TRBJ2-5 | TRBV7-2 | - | CASSFTVLYVTQYF | TGTGCCAGCAGCTTCACCGTTCTCTATGTGACCCAGTACTTC
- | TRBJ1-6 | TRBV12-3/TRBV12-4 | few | CASNSLPGGSNSPLHF | TGTGCCAGCAACTCCCTTCCGGGCGGGAGTAATTCACCCCTCCACTTT
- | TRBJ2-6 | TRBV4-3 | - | CASSPRSAGEAGANVLTF | TGCGCCAGCAGCCCAAGGAGCGCAGGGGAGGCTGGGGCCAACGTCCTGACTTTC